This T cell receptor beta chain was observed in a study of control samples from healthy donors and cancer patients. The germline V gene encodes CDR1 MNHEY and CDR2 SVGEGT. The CDR3 is 13 amino acids. V was cut by 6 bases and J by 1 base, with 9 bases left in between. The method was immunoSEQ multiplex PCR; TCRdb's version includes in-frame clones alone and lacks a portion of them. Of approximately 54,000 clones in the sample, roughly 90% were seen once. The TCR was taken from a man aged 45 to 65 with head and neck cancer. The rearrangement joins TRBV6-2 or TRBV6-3 to TRBJ1-1, with no clear D. The sequenced sample was PBMCs. The CDR3 DNA follows: TGTGCCAGCAGCCCGAACAGGAACACTGAAGCTTTCTTT. It is translated as CASSPNRNTEAFF.